Listed below are T cell receptor beta chains from one sample, sequenced in a study of blood T cell repertoires in COVID-19. Profiling relied on immunoSEQ multiplex PCR, and the TCRdb table lists in-frame clones only, not all of them. The sample yields approximately 52,000 clones, nearly 90% seen once. The sequenced sample consisted of peripheral blood. These receptors all come from a man in his sixties with active COVID-19. Both conserved end residues are part of each CDR3. Fields, in order: clone size, J gene, D gene, V gene, CDR3 protein, CDR3 DNA. D genes are given only for firm matches. Some rows mark clone size as missing; the rest say once, few, many or name a class of expanded clone.

>NA|TRBJ2-7|NA|TRBV5-3
CARSIQGYEQYF
TGTGCCAGAAGCATACAGGGCTACGAGCAGTACTTC
>NA|TRBJ2-3|TRBD1|TRBV9
CASSGQGYTDTQYF
TGTGCCAGCAGCGGACAGGGTTACACAGATACGCAGTATTTT
>NA|TRBJ1-6|NA|TRBV27
CASSLSAQGYSPLHF
TGTGCCAGCAGTTTATCGGCGCAGGGCTATTCACCCCTCCACTTT
>once|TRBJ1-1|NA|TRBV12-3/TRBV12-4
CASSFNLGTEAFF
TGTGCCAGCAGTTTTAACCTCGGCACTGAAGCTTTCTTT
>NA|TRBJ2-1|TRBD2|TRBV7-9
CASSPQGTSGRGNEQFF
TGTGCCAGCAGCCCCCAAGGGACTAGCGGGAGGGGTAATGAGCAGTTCTTC
>NA|TRBJ2-5|TRBD2|TRBV28
CAGSGDQETQYF
TGTGCCGGTAGCGGGGACCAAGAGACCCAGTACTTC
>few|TRBJ2-1|TRBD2|TRBV14
CASSRLAGDAYEQFF
TGTGCCAGCAGCCGTCTAGCGGGAGATGCCTATGAGCAGTTCTTC
>NA|TRBJ1-5|NA|TRBV19
CASSMSTTWPQHF
TGTGCCAGTAGTATGTCCACTACGTGGCCCCAGCATTTT
>NA|TRBJ2-3|NA|TRBV7-9
CASSFRATFGGDTQYF
TGTGCCAGCAGCTTCCGAGCCACCTTCGGGGGAGATACGCAGTATTTT
>NA|TRBJ2-5|TRBD1|TRBV19
CASTTPDRETQYF
TGTGCCAGTACCACCCCGGACAGGGAGACCCAGTACTTC
>NA|TRBJ2-1|TRBD2|TRBV29-1
CSVDKGTSRYNEQFF
TGCAGCGTTGATAAGGGGACTAGCAGGTACAATGAGCAGTTCTTC
>once|TRBJ2-7|TRBD2|TRBV2
CASMASGLIYEQYF
TGTGCCAGCATGGCTAGCGGGTTAATTTACGAGCAGTACTTC
>NA|TRBJ2-5|NA|TRBV10-3
CAIRIGSAGLRQETQYF
TGTGCCATCAGGATCGGCTCCGCGGGCCTCAGGCAAGAGACCCAGTACTTC
>NA|TRBJ2-2|TRBD1|TRBV7-3
CASSLRTGWDTGELFF
TGTGCCAGCAGCCTCCGGACAGGTTGGGACACCGGGGAGCTGTTTTTT
>once|TRBJ2-3|TRBD2|TRBV6-1
CASSERTSGRNRDTQYF
TGTGCCAGCAGTGAACGGACTAGCGGGAGGAATAGAGATACGCAGTATTTT
>few|TRBJ1-6|NA|TRBV18
CASSPGRADNSPLHF
TGTGCCAGCTCACCAGGGCGGGCGGATAATTCACCCCTCCACTTT
>NA|TRBJ2-7|NA|TRBV25-1
CASSGGAGRNHYEQYF
TGTGCCAGCAGTGGTGGGGCAGGGCGGAATCACTACGAGCAGTACTTC
>NA|TRBJ1-1|NA|TRBV7-8
CASSLGQGHTLEAFF
TGTGCCAGCAGCCTCGGCCAGGGGCATACCTTGGAAGCTTTCTTT
>once|TRBJ2-5|TRBD1|TRBV19
CASHRTGGGETQYF
TGTGCCAGCCACAGGACAGGGGGCGGTGAGACCCAGTACTTC
>NA|TRBJ1-5|NA|TRBV4-3
CASSQDFGSNQPQHF
TGCGCCAGCAGCCAAGATTTCGGGAGCAATCAGCCCCAGCATTTT
>NA|TRBJ1-5|NA|TRBV15
CATSREGRGNQPQHF
TGTGCCACCAGCAGAGAAGGGAGAGGCAATCAGCCCCAGCATTTT
>NA|TRBJ1-1|TRBD1|TRBV19
CASTFPNRQGAVEAFF
TGTGCCAGTACTTTCCCGAACCGGCAGGGGGCCGTTGAAGCTTTCTTT
>NA|TRBJ1-3|NA|TRBV21-1
CASSRAPGPPANSGNTIYF
TGTGCCAGCAGCAGAGCTCCGGGTCCACCTGCGAACTCTGGAAACACCATATATTTT
>NA|TRBJ1-4|NA|TRBV7-2
CASSPRTSGVEKLFF
TGTGCCAGCAGCCCTAGGACTTCTGGGGTGGAAAAACTGTTTTTT
>NA|TRBJ2-1|TRBD2|TRBV4-2
CASSQGASGRIETYNEQFF
TGTGCCAGCAGCCAAGGCGCTAGCGGGAGGATAGAAACCTACAATGAGCAGTTCTTC
>once|TRBJ2-1|NA|TRBV28
CASSGRQGLKYNEQFF
TGTGCCAGCAGTGGAAGACAGGGACTTAAATACAATGAGCAGTTCTTC
>NA|TRBJ1-3|TRBD1|TRBV9
CASSVDGRGNTIYF
TGTGCCAGCAGCGTAGACGGCAGGGGGAACACCATATATTTT
>NA|TRBJ2-7|TRBD1|TRBV23-1
CASSLPRGPSYEQYF
TGCGCCAGCAGTCTCCCGAGGGGGCCTTCCTACGAGCAGTACTTC
>NA|TRBJ1-1|TRBD1|TRBV4-2
CASRRTTGGTEAFF
TGTGCCAGCAGAAGAACGACAGGGGGCACTGAAGCTTTCTTT
>NA|TRBJ2-3|TRBD2|TRBV27
CASSHTSGRRTDTQYF
TGTGCCAGCAGTCATACTAGCGGGCGACGCACAGATACGCAGTATTTT
>NA|TRBJ2-5|NA|TRBV7-3
CASSLLASQETQYF
TGTGCCAGCAGCTTATTGGCCAGTCAAGAGACCCAGTACTTC
>few|TRBJ2-5|NA|TRBV19
CASRAQGQYQETQYF
TGTGCCAGTAGAGCACAGGGTCAGTACCAAGAGACCCAGTACTTC
>few|TRBJ2-5|TRBD1|TRBV7-2
CASSFRGDRGWMGETQYF
TGTGCCAGCAGCTTCAGGGGGGACAGGGGGTGGATGGGAGAGACCCAGTACTTC
>NA|TRBJ1-4|TRBD1|TRBV25-1
CASSGRGPTNEKLFF
TGTGCCAGCAGTGGAAGGGGGCCCACTAATGAAAAACTGTTTTTT
>NA|TRBJ2-7|TRBD1|TRBV7-9
CASSLRGQFGYEQYF
TGTGCCAGCAGCCTTCGGGGACAGTTCGGCTACGAGCAGTACTTC
>NA|TRBJ1-6|NA|TRBV6-2/TRBV6-3
CASSYSIVSSPLHF
TGTGCCAGCAGTTACTCGATAGTTTCATCACCCCTCCACTTT
>once|TRBJ1-6|NA|TRBV12-3/TRBV12-4
CASSSRDISPLHF
TGTGCCAGCAGTTCCCGGGACATTTCACCCCTCCACTTT
>NA|TRBJ2-2|NA|TRBV13
CASSPDSRGELFF
TGTGCCAGCAGCCCTGACTCCCGCGGGGAGCTGTTTTTT
>NA|TRBJ2-3|NA|TRBV5-1
CASRPAMSSTDTQYF
TGCGCCAGCAGACCCGCGATGTCCAGCACAGATACGCAGTATTTT
>NA|TRBJ2-3|TRBD2|TRBV29-1
CSVTLAGGDGLTQYF
TGCAGCGTTACGCTAGCGGGAGGGGACGGACTTACGCAGTATTTT
>NA|TRBJ2-7|NA|TRBV2
CASSEALATYEQYF
TGTGCCAGCAGTGAAGCTCTAGCTACCTACGAGCAGTACTTC
>NA|TRBJ1-4|TRBD1|TRBV27
CASSKRDRGGEKLFF
TGTGCCAGCAGTAAGCGGGACAGGGGAGGCGAAAAACTGTTTTTT
>NA|TRBJ1-1|NA|TRBV19
CASSLTTRTEAFF
TGTGCCAGTAGTTTAACCACAAGAACTGAAGCTTTCTTT
>NA|TRBJ1-2|NA|TRBV28
CASRTELPNYGYTF
TGTGCCAGCAGGACGGAGTTACCTAACTATGGCTACACCTTC
>NA|TRBJ2-1|NA|TRBV5-1
CASSLEGAEYNEQFF
TGCGCCAGCAGCTTGGAAGGGGCAGAATACAATGAGCAGTTCTTC
>NA|TRBJ1-5|NA|TRBV6-1
CASSEAVWGESKHF
TGTGCCAGCAGTGAAGCGGTGTGGGGGGAGTCCAAGCATTTT
>NA|TRBJ2-2|NA|TRBV6-5
CASSTGSGELFF
TGTGCCAGCAGTACAGGGTCCGGGGAGCTGTTTTTT
>NA|TRBJ2-7|TRBD2|TRBV11-2
CASSLDYLAGITYEQYF
TGTGCCAGCAGCTTAGATTATCTAGCGGGGATTACCTACGAGCAGTACTTC
>NA|TRBJ2-3|NA|TRBV7-2
CASSLRTTTDTQYF
TGTGCCAGCAGCCTCCGGACAACCACAGATACGCAGTATTTT
>NA|TRBJ2-3|NA|TRBV7-9
CASSSRGAGDTQYF
TGTGCCAGCAGCAGCAGGGGTGCGGGAGATACGCAGTATTTT
>NA|TRBJ2-7|TRBD1|TRBV5-7
CASSSRWTGIHEQYF
TGTGCCAGCAGCTCTCGCTGGACAGGGATCCACGAGCAGTACTTC
>once|TRBJ2-2|NA|TRBV7-2
CASSRLGRTGELFF
TGTGCCAGCAGCAGACTAGGGCGCACCGGGGAGCTGTTTTTT
>NA|TRBJ1-1|NA|TRBV29-1
CSGAGGKNTEAFF
TGCAGCGGAGCTGGGGGCAAGAACACTGAAGCTTTCTTT